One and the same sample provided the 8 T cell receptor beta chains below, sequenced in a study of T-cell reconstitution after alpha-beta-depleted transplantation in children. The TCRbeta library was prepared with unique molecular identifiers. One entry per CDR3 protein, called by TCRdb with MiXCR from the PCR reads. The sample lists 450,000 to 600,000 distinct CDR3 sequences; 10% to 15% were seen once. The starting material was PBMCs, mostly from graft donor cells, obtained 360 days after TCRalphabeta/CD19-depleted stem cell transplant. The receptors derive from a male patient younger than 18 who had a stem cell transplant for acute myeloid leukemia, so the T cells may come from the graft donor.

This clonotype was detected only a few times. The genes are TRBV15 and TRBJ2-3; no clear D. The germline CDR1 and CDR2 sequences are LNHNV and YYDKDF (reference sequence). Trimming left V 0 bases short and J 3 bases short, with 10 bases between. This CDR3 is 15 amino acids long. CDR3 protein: CATSRDSTRTDTQYF. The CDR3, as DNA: TGTGCCACCAGCAGAGATTCGACGAGAACAGATACGCAGTATTTT.

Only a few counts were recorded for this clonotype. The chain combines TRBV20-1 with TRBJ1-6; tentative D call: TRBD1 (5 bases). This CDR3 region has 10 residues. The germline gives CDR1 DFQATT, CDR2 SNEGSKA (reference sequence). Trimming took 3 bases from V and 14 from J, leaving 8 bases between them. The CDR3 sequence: CSAREDTLHF. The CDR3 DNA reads TGCAGTGCTAGGGAGGACACCCTCCACTTT.

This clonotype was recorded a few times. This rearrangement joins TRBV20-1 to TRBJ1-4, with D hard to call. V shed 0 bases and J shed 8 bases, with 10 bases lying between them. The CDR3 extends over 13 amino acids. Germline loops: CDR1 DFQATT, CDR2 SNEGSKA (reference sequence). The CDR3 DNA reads TGCAGTGCTAGAGAGAGTTACATCGAAAAACTGTTTTTT. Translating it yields CSARESYIEKLFF.

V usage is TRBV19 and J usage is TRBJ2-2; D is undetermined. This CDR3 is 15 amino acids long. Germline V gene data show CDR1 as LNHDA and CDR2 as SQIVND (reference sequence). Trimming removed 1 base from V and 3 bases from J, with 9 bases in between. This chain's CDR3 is CASSIVPSYTGELFF. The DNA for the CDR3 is TGTGCCAGTAGTATAGTTCCCAGTTACACCGGGGAGCTGTTTTTT.

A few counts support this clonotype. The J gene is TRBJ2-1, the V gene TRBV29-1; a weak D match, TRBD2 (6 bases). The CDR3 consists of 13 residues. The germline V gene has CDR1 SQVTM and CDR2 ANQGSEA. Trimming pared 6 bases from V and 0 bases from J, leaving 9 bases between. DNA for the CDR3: TGCAGCGTCCGGGGGAGCTCCTACAATGAGCAGTTCTTC. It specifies CSVRGSSYNEQFF.

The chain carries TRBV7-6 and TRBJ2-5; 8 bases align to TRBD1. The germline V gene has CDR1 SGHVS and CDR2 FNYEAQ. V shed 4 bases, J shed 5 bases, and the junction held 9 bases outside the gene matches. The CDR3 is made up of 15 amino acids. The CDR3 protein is CASSWSGGLGETQYF. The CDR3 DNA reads TGTGCCAGCAGCTGGTCAGGGGGCTTAGGGGAGACCCAGTACTTC.

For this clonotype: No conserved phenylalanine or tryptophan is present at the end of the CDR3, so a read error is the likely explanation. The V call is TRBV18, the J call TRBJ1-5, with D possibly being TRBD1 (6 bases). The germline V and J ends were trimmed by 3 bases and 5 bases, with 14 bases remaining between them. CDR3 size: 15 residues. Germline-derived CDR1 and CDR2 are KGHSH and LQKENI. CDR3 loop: CASSPWEGGHQPQHC. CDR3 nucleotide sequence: TGTGCCAGCTCACCCTGGGAGGGGGGCCATCAGCCCCAGCATTGT.

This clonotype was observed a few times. The CDR3, as DNA: TGTGCCAGCAGCAAACGGGGCGAGCAGTACTTC. As protein: CASSKRGEQYF. The rearrangement uses TRBV21-1 and TRBJ2-7. TRBV21-1 is termed a pseudogene. This CDR3 has 11 amino acids.